In this sample, the clone carrying this TCR beta chain turned up once. This record belongs to a study of blood T cell repertoires in COVID-19. The length of the CDR3 is 17 residues. V trimming: 0 bases; J trimming: 0 bases; junction bases outside the gene matches: 4. CDR1 is LGHNA and CDR2 is YNFKEQ in the germline V gene. The assay was immunoSEQ multiplex PCR, and TCRdb's table has in-frame clones only and misses some. The profile shows 350,000 to 450,000 clones, 85% to 90% of them singletons. The sample taken for sequencing was PBMCs or T cells enriched from blood (not recorded which). The genes are TRBV4-2 and TRBJ2-1; 8 bases match TRBD2. The sequence came from a man younger than 45 who had recovered from COVID-19. The CDR3 region is CASSQDPGTSSYNEQFF. The CDR3 DNA sequence: TGTGCCAGCAGCCAAGACCCCGGGACTAGCTCCTACAATGAGCAGTTCTTC.